A selection of T cell receptor beta chains follows, all from one sample in a study of blood T cell repertoires in COVID-19. The data were produced by immunoSEQ multiplex PCR, yet TCRdb's version contains in-frame clones alone and is incomplete. The repertoire holds approximately 440,000 clones, with roughly 91% as singletons. The sample consisted of PBMCs or T cells enriched from blood (not recorded which). The receptors shown here come from a man between 18 and 35 years old who had recovered from COVID-19. Each CDR3 is given with its conserved first and last residue. Each record gives: CDR3 protein, CDR3 DNA, V gene, clone size, D gene, J gene. The D gene is left open where the match is weak. A row's size may be missing; if present it is once, few, many or a size class.

cdr3_aa: CAGKSTGWNGYTF; cdr3_nt: TGTGCCGGAAAATCCACAGGGTGGAATGGCTACACCTTC; v_call: TRBV5-4; clone_size: NA; d_call: NA; j_call: TRBJ1-2
cdr3_aa: CASKPGLTEAFF; cdr3_nt: TGTGCCAGCAAGCCAGGCCTCACTGAAGCTTTCTTT; v_call: TRBV2; clone_size: NA; d_call: NA; j_call: TRBJ1-1
cdr3_aa: CASSQPTGPGGPNEQFF; cdr3_nt: TGCGCCAGCAGCCAACCTACGGGACCGGGGGGGCCCAATGAGCAGTTCTTC; v_call: TRBV4-1; clone_size: NA; d_call: TRBD2; j_call: TRBJ2-1
cdr3_aa: CASSPQRTYNEQFF; cdr3_nt: TGTGCCAGCTCACCCCAGCGGACCTACAATGAGCAGTTCTTC; v_call: TRBV18; clone_size: NA; d_call: NA; j_call: TRBJ2-1
cdr3_aa: CAISELTGGGDGYTF; cdr3_nt: TGTGCCATCAGTGAGTTGACAGGGGGCGGCGATGGCTACACCTTC; v_call: TRBV10-3; clone_size: NA; d_call: TRBD1; j_call: TRBJ1-2
cdr3_aa: CASSQSRNSPLHF; cdr3_nt: TGTGCCAGCAGTCAGAGCAGGAATTCACCCCTCCACTTT; v_call: TRBV6-5; clone_size: NA; d_call: NA; j_call: TRBJ1-6
cdr3_aa: CASSEQGLEAFF; cdr3_nt: TGTGCCAGCAGTGAACAGGGCCTCGAAGCTTTCTTT; v_call: TRBV6-1; clone_size: NA; d_call: NA; j_call: TRBJ1-1
cdr3_aa: CASNIVGEEEPQHF; cdr3_nt: TGTGCCAGTAATATCGTGGGGGAGGAAGAGCCCCAGCATTTT; v_call: TRBV19; clone_size: NA; d_call: NA; j_call: TRBJ1-5
cdr3_aa: CASSIGLAGTDTQYF; cdr3_nt: TGTGCCAGCAGCATCGGACTAGCGGGCACAGATACGCAGTATTTT; v_call: TRBV7-9; clone_size: NA; d_call: TRBD2; j_call: TRBJ2-3
cdr3_aa: CASTPGGSTYEQYF; cdr3_nt: TGTGCCAGCACCCCAGGGGGTTCTACCTACGAGCAGTACTTC; v_call: TRBV21-1; clone_size: NA; d_call: NA; j_call: TRBJ2-7
cdr3_aa: CASSFGPGQGGETQYF; cdr3_nt: TGTGCCAGCAGCTTCGGCCCAGGACAGGGAGGGGAGACCCAGTACTTC; v_call: TRBV7-7; clone_size: NA; d_call: NA; j_call: TRBJ2-5
cdr3_aa: CASKGQLFYEQYF; cdr3_nt: TGTGCCAGCAAGGGACAGCTTTTCTACGAGCAGTACTTC; v_call: TRBV6-5; clone_size: NA; d_call: TRBD1; j_call: TRBJ2-7
cdr3_aa: CASSRPGGADTQYF; cdr3_nt: TGTGCCAGCAGCCGACCGGGAGGGGCAGATACGCAGTATTTT; v_call: TRBV6-5; clone_size: NA; d_call: TRBD2; j_call: TRBJ2-3
cdr3_aa: CAIRDRVKDGYTF; cdr3_nt: TGTGCCATCAGGGACAGGGTAAAAGATGGCTACACCTTC; v_call: TRBV10-3; clone_size: NA; d_call: TRBD1; j_call: TRBJ1-2
cdr3_aa: CASSPRGNTEAFF; cdr3_nt: TGTGCCAGCTCCCCCAGGGGGAACACTGAAGCTTTCTTT; v_call: TRBV18; clone_size: NA; d_call: NA; j_call: TRBJ1-1
cdr3_aa: CASSLRTGPYTEAFF; cdr3_nt: TGTGCCAGCAGCCTGAGGACAGGACCTTACACTGAAGCTTTCTTT; v_call: TRBV7-9; clone_size: NA; d_call: TRBD1; j_call: TRBJ1-1
cdr3_aa: CASGLQGGTEAFF; cdr3_nt: TGTGCTAGTGGTTTGCAGGGAGGCACTGAAGCTTTCTTT; v_call: TRBV12-5; clone_size: NA; d_call: NA; j_call: TRBJ1-1
cdr3_aa: CASSLASRDTQYF; cdr3_nt: TGCGCCAGCAGCCTGGCTTCGAGGGATACGCAGTATTTT; v_call: TRBV5-1; clone_size: NA; d_call: NA; j_call: TRBJ2-3
cdr3_aa: CSAERQGTGNTIYF; cdr3_nt: TGCAGCGCTGAGAGACAGGGGACAGGAAACACCATATATTTT; v_call: TRBV29-1; clone_size: NA; d_call: TRBD1; j_call: TRBJ1-3
cdr3_aa: CTSSQKGGDKNYGYTF; cdr3_nt: TGCACCAGCAGCCAGAAAGGGGGGGACAAGAACTATGGCTACACCTTC; v_call: TRBV1; clone_size: NA; d_call: NA; j_call: TRBJ1-2
cdr3_aa: CASSLQGGYTF; cdr3_nt: TGTGCCAGCAGCTTGCAGGGCGGCTACACCTTC; v_call: TRBV5-5; clone_size: NA; d_call: NA; j_call: TRBJ1-2
cdr3_aa: CASSFPDPGGGNLYNEQFF; cdr3_nt: TGTGCCAGCAGTTTTCCAGATCCTGGGGGAGGTAACCTCTACAATGAGCAGTTCTTC; v_call: TRBV28; clone_size: NA; d_call: NA; j_call: TRBJ2-1
cdr3_aa: CASSQGQGNTIYF; cdr3_nt: TGTGCCAGCAGCCAAGGACAGGGAAACACCATATATTTT; v_call: TRBV3-1/TRBV3-2; clone_size: NA; d_call: NA; j_call: TRBJ1-3
cdr3_aa: CASSRLQDNSPLHF; cdr3_nt: TGTGCCAGCAGCCGTCTACAGGATAATTCACCCCTCCACTTT; v_call: TRBV7-9; clone_size: NA; d_call: NA; j_call: TRBJ1-6
cdr3_aa: CASSWGGGPLQETQYF; cdr3_nt: TGTGCCAGCAGTTGGGGGGGAGGACCGTTACAAGAGACCCAGTACTTC; v_call: TRBV6-5; clone_size: NA; d_call: TRBD2; j_call: TRBJ2-5
cdr3_aa: CASSFLAGENTGELFF; cdr3_nt: TGTGCCAGCAGTTTCTTAGCGGGAGAGAACACCGGGGAGCTGTTTTTT; v_call: TRBV28; clone_size: NA; d_call: TRBD2; j_call: TRBJ2-2
cdr3_aa: CASSVEGLAGGGADTQYF; cdr3_nt: TGTGCCAGCAGCGTAGAAGGACTAGCGGGAGGCGGGGCAGATACGCAGTATTTT; v_call: TRBV9; clone_size: NA; d_call: TRBD2; j_call: TRBJ2-3
cdr3_aa: CSAGGSYTF; cdr3_nt: TGCAGTGCTGGGGGCAGCTACACCTTC; v_call: TRBV20-1; clone_size: NA; d_call: NA; j_call: TRBJ1-2
cdr3_aa: CASSSIRTGQGYGYTF; cdr3_nt: TGTGCCAGCAGCTCTATAAGGACAGGGCAAGGCTATGGCTACACCTTC; v_call: TRBV13; clone_size: NA; d_call: TRBD1; j_call: TRBJ1-2
cdr3_aa: CASSFTGQGGYGYTF; cdr3_nt: TGCGCCAGCAGCTTCACGGGACAGGGGGGCTATGGCTACACCTTC; v_call: TRBV5-1; clone_size: NA; d_call: TRBD1; j_call: TRBJ1-2
cdr3_aa: CASGGGNTIYF; cdr3_nt: TGTGCCAGCGGGGGGGGAAACACCATATATTTT; v_call: TRBV6-5; clone_size: NA; d_call: NA; j_call: TRBJ1-3
cdr3_aa: CASSGGVYSGNTIYF; cdr3_nt: TGTGCCAGCAGCGGGGGGGTTTACTCTGGAAACACCATATATTTT; v_call: TRBV5-6; clone_size: NA; d_call: NA; j_call: TRBJ1-3
cdr3_aa: CATRQGGNTEAFF; cdr3_nt: TGTGCCACACGACAGGGGGGGAACACTGAAGCTTTCTTT; v_call: TRBV27; clone_size: NA; d_call: TRBD1; j_call: TRBJ1-1
cdr3_aa: CASSESGGLSNEQFF; cdr3_nt: TGCGCCAGCAGTGAGTCTGGGGGGTTATCCAATGAGCAGTTCTTC; v_call: TRBV10-1; clone_size: many; d_call: NA; j_call: TRBJ2-1
cdr3_aa: CASTNGNPNQPQHF; cdr3_nt: TGTGCCAGCACCAACGGGAACCCTAATCAGCCCCAGCATTTT; v_call: TRBV6-5; clone_size: NA; d_call: NA; j_call: TRBJ1-5
cdr3_aa: CASSLGTGTYEQYF; cdr3_nt: TGTGCCAGCAGCTTGGGGACGGGAACCTACGAGCAGTACTTC; v_call: TRBV5-6; clone_size: NA; d_call: NA; j_call: TRBJ2-7
cdr3_aa: CASSPIGTGVFEKLFF; cdr3_nt: TGTGCCAGCAGCCCCATAGGAACAGGGGTTTTTGAAAAACTGTTTTTT; v_call: TRBV28; clone_size: NA; d_call: TRBD1; j_call: TRBJ1-4
cdr3_aa: CASSLCSDRVCREQYF; cdr3_nt: TGTGCCAGCAGTTTATGCTCTGACAGGGTCTGTCGGGAGCAGTACTTC; v_call: TRBV27; clone_size: NA; d_call: TRBD1; j_call: TRBJ2-7
cdr3_aa: CASSVGAGGLETQYF; cdr3_nt: TGTGCCAGCAGCGTAGGAGCGGGAGGCCTGGAGACCCAGTACTTC; v_call: TRBV9; clone_size: NA; d_call: TRBD2; j_call: TRBJ2-5
cdr3_aa: CASSLRGFQETQYF; cdr3_nt: TGTGCCAGCAGTTTAAGGGGGTTCCAAGAGACCCAGTACTTC; v_call: TRBV27; clone_size: once; d_call: NA; j_call: TRBJ2-5
cdr3_aa: CASSPGLAGGPENEQFF; cdr3_nt: TGTGCCAGCAGCCCCGGACTAGCGGGAGGGCCGGAGAATGAGCAGTTCTTC; v_call: TRBV11-2; clone_size: once; d_call: TRBD2; j_call: TRBJ2-1
cdr3_aa: CASSLDSVYEQYF; cdr3_nt: TGTGCCAGCAGCTTGGACTCGGTCTACGAGCAGTACTTC; v_call: TRBV5-8; clone_size: NA; d_call: NA; j_call: TRBJ2-7
cdr3_aa: CASSEAQGLYGYTF; cdr3_nt: TGTGCCAGCAGTGAGGCCCAGGGACTCTATGGCTACACCTTC; v_call: TRBV6-1; clone_size: once; d_call: NA; j_call: TRBJ1-2
cdr3_aa: CASSLPVTGGDYTF; cdr3_nt: TGCGCCAGCAGCTTGCCCGTGACAGGGGGCGACTACACCTTC; v_call: TRBV5-1; clone_size: NA; d_call: TRBD1; j_call: TRBJ1-2
cdr3_aa: CATSFLLTGGNTEAFF; cdr3_nt: TGTGCCACCAGCTTCCTTCTAACAGGGGGCAACACTGAAGCTTTCTTT; v_call: TRBV15; clone_size: NA; d_call: TRBD1; j_call: TRBJ1-1
cdr3_aa: CASSSGQSNEKLFF; cdr3_nt: TGCGCCAGCAGCTCGGGACAGTCTAATGAAAAACTGTTTTTT; v_call: TRBV5-1; clone_size: NA; d_call: TRBD1; j_call: TRBJ1-4
cdr3_aa: CASRDQGVYGYTF; cdr3_nt: TGTGCCAGCAGGGACCAGGGGGTTTATGGCTACACCTTC; v_call: TRBV2; clone_size: NA; d_call: TRBD1; j_call: TRBJ1-2
cdr3_aa: CASSERTSGNTIYF; cdr3_nt: TGTGCCAGCAGTGAACGAACGAGCGGAAACACCATATATTTT; v_call: TRBV6-1; clone_size: NA; d_call: NA; j_call: TRBJ1-3
cdr3_aa: CASSLGGAQPQHF; cdr3_nt: TGCGCCAGCAGCTTGGGAGGTGCCCAGCCCCAGCATTTT; v_call: TRBV5-1; clone_size: NA; d_call: NA; j_call: TRBJ1-5
cdr3_aa: CASSVTMDTEAFF; cdr3_nt: TGTGCCAGCAGTGTTACTATGGACACTGAAGCTTTCTTT; v_call: TRBV27; clone_size: NA; d_call: NA; j_call: TRBJ1-1
cdr3_aa: CASTHAGQGNSPLHF; cdr3_nt: TGTGCCAGCACCCACGCGGGACAGGGGAATTCACCCCTCCACTTT; v_call: TRBV16; clone_size: NA; d_call: TRBD1; j_call: TRBJ1-6
cdr3_aa: CASSLEGGGSIPPQHF; cdr3_nt: TGCGCCAGCAGCTTGGAAGGCGGAGGGAGCATACCGCCCCAGCATTTT; v_call: TRBV5-1; clone_size: NA; d_call: NA; j_call: TRBJ1-5
cdr3_aa: CASSPLRGSSYEQYF; cdr3_nt: TGTGCCAGCAGTCCTCTCCGGGGGAGCTCCTACGAGCAGTACTTC; v_call: TRBV28; clone_size: NA; d_call: NA; j_call: TRBJ2-7
cdr3_aa: CSANGPHEQYF; cdr3_nt: TGCAGTGCTAATGGCCCTCACGAGCAGTACTTC; v_call: TRBV20-1; clone_size: many; d_call: NA; j_call: TRBJ2-7
cdr3_aa: CASRQTGTEAFF; cdr3_nt: TGTGCCAGCAGACAAACAGGGACTGAAGCTTTCTTT; v_call: TRBV6-5; clone_size: once; d_call: NA; j_call: TRBJ1-1
cdr3_aa: CASSLQGSAGDTQYF; cdr3_nt: TGCGCCAGCAGCTTACAGGGATCCGCTGGGGATACGCAGTATTTT; v_call: TRBV5-1; clone_size: NA; d_call: NA; j_call: TRBJ2-3
cdr3_aa: CASSHRGGNEKLFF; cdr3_nt: TGTGCCAGCAGCCACCGAGGCGGTAATGAAAAACTGTTTTTT; v_call: TRBV3-1/TRBV3-2; clone_size: NA; d_call: NA; j_call: TRBJ1-4